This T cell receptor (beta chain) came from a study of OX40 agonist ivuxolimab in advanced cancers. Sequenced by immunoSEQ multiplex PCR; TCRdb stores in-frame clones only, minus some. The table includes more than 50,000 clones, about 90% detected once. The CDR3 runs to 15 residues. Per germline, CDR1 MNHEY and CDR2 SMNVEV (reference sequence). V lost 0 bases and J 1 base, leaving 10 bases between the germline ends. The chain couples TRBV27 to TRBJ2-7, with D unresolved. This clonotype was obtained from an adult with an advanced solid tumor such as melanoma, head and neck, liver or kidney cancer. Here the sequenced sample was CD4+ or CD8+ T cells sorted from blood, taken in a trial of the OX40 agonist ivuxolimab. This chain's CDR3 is CASSLSPSGSYEQYF. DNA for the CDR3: TGTGCCAGCAGTTTATCCCCCTCGGGTTCCTACGAGCAGTACTTC.